These 7 T cell receptor beta chains were sequenced from one sample in a study of T cell responses to AZD1222 COVID-19 vaccine. Assay used: immunoSEQ multiplex PCR; TCRdb lists only in-frame clones, some missing. The profile covers about 85,000 clones, with 80% to 90% appearing a single time and about 7.5% taken by the ten largest. The sample here was peripheral blood, taken on day 0 of AZD1222 vaccination. The source is an adult in good health.

A single count supports this clone. This chain joins TRBV12-3 or TRBV12-4 and TRBJ2-1, with D perhaps assigned TRBD1 or TRBD2 (5 bases each). The ends were cut back, 3 bases at V and 10 bases at J, with 10 bases in the middle. CDR3 size: 12 residues. The CDR3 region has the DNA TGTGCCAGCAGTTTGGGGACCCGGGAGCAGTTCTTC. This codes for CASSLGTREQFF.

This clone was seen just once. V gene TRBV6-2 or TRBV6-3 combines with J gene TRBJ2-7; weak D call: TRBD2 (6 bases). The CDR3 runs 14 residues. The germline CDR1 and CDR2 sequences are MNHEY and SVGEGT. V was pared by 0 bases and J by 3 bases, with 9 bases between. CDR3 nucleotides: TGTGCCAGCAGTTACTCTGGAGGGATCTACGAGCAGTACTTC. Amino acids: CASSYSGGIYEQYF.

This clone has only one observation. The rearrangement joins TRBV27 to TRBJ2-3, with 7 bases fitting TRBD1. The CDR3 covers 15 residues. V lost 4 bases, J lost 2 bases, and 6 bases stayed unmatched. The germline CDR1 and CDR2 sequences are MNHEY and SMNVEV (reference sequence). The CDR3 nucleotides are TGTGCCAGCAGTTGGCAGGGACAGCCCACAGATACGCAGTATTTT. This gives the protein CASSWQGQPTDTQYF.

The chain combines TRBV28 with TRBJ2-5, with 7 bases that match TRBD2. The CDR3 runs 15 residues. V trimming: 6 bases; J trimming: 11 bases; junction bases outside the gene matches: 18. Germline CDR1 MDHEN, CDR2 SYDVKM. Written as DNA, the CDR3 is TGTGCCAGCAGAGACCCTAGGGGAGGGGTTGGGGAGCAGTACTTC. Translation: CASRDPRGGVGEQYF.

V is TRBV19 and J is TRBJ1-1, with TRBD1 as a possible D gene (5 bases). CDR1 is LNHDA, CDR2 SQIVND, per germline (reference sequence). V shed 8 bases and J shed 2 bases, with 15 bases lying between them. The CDR3 is 14 amino acids. CDR3 coding DNA: TGTGCCAGTCAAACAACTCGGGGCAACACTGAAGCTTTCTTT. This translates into CASQTTRGNTEAFF.

The V and J genes are TRBV12-3 or TRBV12-4 and TRBJ1-5; no clear D gene. Trimming stripped 10 bases from V and 2 bases from J, with 9 bases between. The CDR3 has 12 amino acids. The DNA of the CDR3 is TGTGCCACTAAATACGGCAATCAGCCCCAGCATTTT. It yields the protein CATKYGNQPQHF.

This clone was detected once. This chain joins TRBV6-2 or TRBV6-3 and TRBJ1-2; D may be TRBD1 (6 bases). Trimming removed 5 bases at V and 13 bases at J, with 14 bases between. In germline, CDR1 is MNHEY, CDR2 SVGEGT. CDR3 length equals 11 residues. The chain's CDR3 is CASSGGTSATF. Written as DNA, the CDR3 is TGTGCCAGCAGTGGGGGGACAAGCGCCACCTTC.